A single sample gave rise to the 24 T cell receptor beta chains below, sequenced in a study of T cells expressing NK-cell markers. TCRdb reanalyzed the 5' RACE reads and collapses them to one entry per CDR3 protein, without DNA. The specimen's table records 120,000 to 150,000 distinct CDR3 sequences. Material for sequencing was blood T cells: a sorted CD56 or NKG2C T cell subset, CD4+ or CD8+ T cells, or bulk PBMC T cells (not recorded which). The receptors were gathered from a man younger than 35 in good health.

The chain couples TRBV6-1 to TRBJ2-2; TCRdb proposes TRBD2, but this gene call is untestable without DNA. Germline values: CDR1 MNHNS, CDR2 SASEGT. The CDR3 contains 15 residues. CDR3: CASSPGTSYTGELFF.

The V and J genes are TRBV7-8 and TRBJ2-3; TCRdb selects TRBD1, and the lack of DNA leaves this call unchecked. CDR1 and CDR2 from the germline V gene are SGHVS and FQNEAQ. The CDR3 contains 15 residues. CDR3 sequence: CASSLLMGATDTQYF.

The rearrangement joins TRBV12-3 or TRBV12-4 to TRBJ2-1; TCRdb's D call of TRBD1 is untestable without DNA. CDR3 size: 15 residues. The CDR3 sequence is CASRQLDYARNEQFF.

V and J are TRBV4-3 and TRBJ2-3. CDR1 LGHNA and CDR2 YSLEER come from the germline V gene. The CDR3 has 16 amino acids. This CDR3 reads CASSQDRSESTDTQYF.

The chain is built from TRBV5-1 and TRBJ2-1; TCRdb calls TRBD1, which cannot be checked without DNA. The CDR3 runs to 14 residues. Germline V lookup: CDR1 SGHRS, CDR2 YFSETQ. The CDR3 is CASSLRQGSDEQFF.

The genes are TRBV12-3 or TRBV12-4 and TRBJ2-6; the D gene TCRdb calls, TRBD1, cannot be checked with no DNA. This CDR3 spans 17 amino acids. This chain's CDR3 is CASSGDRGVSGANVLTF.

J is TRBJ2-3 and V is TRBV2. This CDR3 contains 16 residues. Germline V CDR1 and CDR2: SNHLY, FYNNEI. CDR3 residues: CASSEALPGTTDTQYF.

The chain uses TRBV11-1 and TRBJ2-1; checking the TCRdb D call of TRBD2 is not possible without DNA. In germline, CDR1 is SGHAT, CDR2 FQDESV (reference sequence). The CDR3 runs to 18 residues. The CDR3 reads CAGLGSAGAKSSYNEQFF.

The gene calls are TRBV20-1 and TRBJ2-1; TCRdb reports TRBD2, a call that lacks DNA to check it against. The V gene's germline CDR1 is DFQATT and CDR2 SNEGSKA (reference sequence). The CDR3 totals 14 residues. The CDR3 here is CSASLLAGGDEQFF.

The chain couples TRBV24-1 to TRBJ1-5; checking the TCRdb D call of TRBD1 is not possible without DNA. The CDR3 covers 14 residues. Germline CDR1 and CDR2: KGHDR and SFDVKD. CDR3 amino acids: CATSDLTGSQPQHF.

The V call is TRBV5-5, the J call TRBJ2-1; TCRdb indicates TRBD1, and absent DNA this call remains unverified. The CDR3 has 15 amino acids. The V gene's germline CDR1 is SGHKS and CDR2 YYEKEE (reference sequence). CDR3 loop: CASSNNPDRGHEQFF.

This rearrangement joins TRBV11-2 to TRBJ2-1. The CDR3 runs to 12 residues. Germline V CDR1 and CDR2: SGHAT, FQNNGV. The CDR3: CASSQLGNEQFF.

V and J are TRBV30 and TRBJ1-1. In germline, CDR1 is GTSNPN, CDR2 SVGIG (reference sequence). The CDR3 loop spans 14 amino acids. CDR3 sequence: CAWGSLLMNTEAFF.

The rearrangement links TRBV14 to TRBJ1-1; there is no DNA to check the TCRdb D call of TRBD1. Germline V CDR1 and CDR2: SGHDN, FVKESK. CDR3 length: 12 amino acids. This CDR3 reads CASSLGTVEAFF. Based on the CDR3 plus reference TRBV14 and TRBJ1-1, the full variable domain is EAGVTQFPSHSVIEKGQTVTLRCDPISGHDNLYWYRRVMGKEIKFLLHFVKESKQDESGMPNNRFLAERTGGTYSTLKVQPAELEDSGVYFCASSLGTVEAFFGQGTRLTVV.

The CDR3 here is CASSPYGGGGEELFF. The rearrangement joins TRBV7-2 to TRBJ2-2; the D call from TCRdb, TRBD2, cannot be confirmed without DNA. Germline values: CDR1 SGHTA, CDR2 FQGNSA. This CDR3 has 15 residues.

The rearrangement joins TRBV20-1 to TRBJ2-1; TCRdb gives TRBD2 as the D gene, but with no DNA this cannot be confirmed. Germline V gene lookup returns CDR1 DFQATT and CDR2 SNEGSKA (reference sequence). The CDR3 extends over 13 amino acids. The CDR3 reads CSASGGRRYEQFF.

This chain joins TRBV9 and TRBJ1-3. The CDR3 contains 15 residues. Germline-derived CDR1 and CDR2 are SGDLS and YYNGEE. The CDR3 loop reads CASSDGDTLGNTIYF.

This sequence joins TRBV4-3 and TRBJ2-1. In germline, CDR1 is LGHNA, CDR2 YSLEER. There are 16 residues in the CDR3. CDR3 loop: CASSPTTAISYNEQFF.

The V gene is TRBV20-1, the J gene TRBJ2-7; the D call of TRBD2 rests on TCRdb alone, since no DNA is present to check it. Per germline, CDR1 DFQATT and CDR2 SNEGSKA (reference sequence). The CDR3 is made up of 14 amino acids. CDR3 sequence: CSARTGTSAYEQYF.

This chain links TRBV9 with TRBJ2-1; the D call of TRBD1 rests on TCRdb alone, since no DNA is present to check it. CDR3 size: 15 residues. Looked up from germline, CDR1 is SGDLS and CDR2 is YYNGEE. CDR3 sequence reads: CASSAGRGGGNEQFF.

The genes are TRBV30 and TRBJ2-7; the D call of TRBD1 rests on TCRdb alone, since no DNA is present to check it. From germline, CDR1 is GTSNPN and CDR2 SVGIG (reference sequence). The CDR3 is 14 residues long. The CDR3 loop is CAWSMDRGAYEQYF.

V usage is TRBV5-4 and J usage is TRBJ1-2; the TCRdb call, TRBD1, lacks DNA for checking. Looked up from germline, CDR1 is SGHNT and CDR2 is YYREEE (reference sequence). CDR3 length: 14 amino acids. Here the CDR3 reads CASSSPGVSYGYTF.

V gene TRBV5-1 combines with J gene TRBJ2-3; TCRdb names TRBD2, which stays unverified in the absence of DNA. The germline gives CDR1 SGHRS, CDR2 YFSETQ. The CDR3 spans 17 residues. The CDR3 sequence: CASSSGTSGASTDTQYF.

The chain employs TRBV24-1 and TRBJ2-2. The CDR3 contains 13 residues. CDR1 is KGHDR, CDR2 SFDVKD, per germline. CDR3 residues: CATSPLNRGELFF.